What follows are 25 T cell receptor beta chains derived from one specimen sequenced in a study of beta chain features in type 1 diabetes. Study-level findings and limits: Across all four CD4+ subsets, people with type 1 diabetes showed modestly shorter TCRB CDR3s.

The whole isolated RNA underwent reverse transcription, so sequencing captured expressed TCRB transcripts. Some clones are missing from TCRdb's copy, which holds only in-frame ones; the method was immunoSEQ multiplex PCR. The repertoire holds under 850,000 clones, roughly 12% seen once, with approximately 0.022% in the top ten. Their specific antigens are unknown. The specimen was naive CD4+ T cells from blood. These receptors all stem from a man aged 18-30 years with type 1 diabetes.

The V gene is TRBV28, the J gene TRBJ1-2; D gene unclear. V was clipped by 6 bases and J by 6 bases, with 14 bases between them. The CDR3 extends over 13 amino acids. Germline V gives CDR1 MDHEN, CDR2 SYDVKM. The DNA of the CDR3 is TGTGCCAGCAGCCTCCCAGGCGGGGATGGCTACACCTTC. As protein: CASSLPGGDGYTF.

The rearrangement links TRBV30 to TRBJ1-4; D remains ambiguous. The CDR3 runs 11 residues. Germline loops: CDR1 GTSNPN, CDR2 SVGIG (reference sequence). V lost 5 bases to trimming and J lost 6 bases, with 7 bases between them. The CDR3: CAWFSDEKLFF. The CDR3 DNA follows: TGTGCCTGGTTTTCGGATGAAAAACTGTTTTTT.

This clone was picked up a small number of times. V is TRBV7-2 and J is TRBJ2-3; weak D call: TRBD2 (5 bases). Trimming left V 5 bases short and J 13 bases short, with 19 bases between. The germline gives CDR1 SGHTA, CDR2 FQGNSA. This CDR3 contains 13 residues. In DNA form, the CDR3 reads TGTGCCAGCAGCCCCTGGGAGACCCCAAGGGAGTATTTT. It encodes CASSPWETPREYF.

The chain is built from TRBV19 and TRBJ2-2; D is tentatively TRBD1 or TRBD2 (6 bases each). Germline V gene lookup returns CDR1 LNHDA and CDR2 SQIVND (reference sequence). Trimming pared 5 bases from V and 1 base from J, leaving 17 bases between. The CDR3 sequence is 17 residues long. CDR3 region: CASSPLGGPLNTGELFF. The CDR3 DNA reads TGTGCCAGTAGTCCCCTTGGGGGGCCACTGAACACCGGGGAGCTGTTTTTT.

This clone was detected only a few times. The chain links TRBV18 to TRBJ1-1; D uncertain. The CDR3 is made up of 13 amino acids. CDR1 and CDR2 from the germline V gene are KGHSH and LQKENI. V was cut by 5 bases and J by 1 base, with 8 bases left in between. CDR3 DNA sequence: TGTGCCAGCTCAAGCTCTGGGAACACTGAAGCTTTCTTT. Protein: CASSSSGNTEAFF.

In its sample, this clone was seen a few times. V usage is TRBV15 and J usage is TRBJ2-5; 10 bases map to TRBD1. V lost 0 bases, J lost 2 bases, and 6 bases stayed unmatched. The CDR3 contains 17 residues. Per the germline V gene, CDR1 is LNHNV and CDR2 is YYDKDF (reference sequence). CDR3 sequence: CATSRDFPGQGQETQYF. DNA for the CDR3: TGTGCCACCAGCAGAGACTTTCCGGGACAGGGGCAAGAGACCCAGTACTTC.

The chain couples TRBV11-3 to TRBJ1-1, with D unresolved. The CDR3 runs 12 residues. Trimming stripped 4 bases from V and 1 base from J, with 4 bases between. The germline CDR1 and CDR2 sequences are SGHNT and YENEEA. The CDR3 reads CASSWGNTEAFF. The CDR3 DNA is TGTGCCAGCAGCTGGGGGAACACTGAAGCTTTCTTT.

This clone has just a few counts. The chain has TRBV29-1 and TRBJ1-1; D is undetermined. Germline CDR1 is SQVTM and CDR2 is ANQGSEA. The CDR3 has 12 residues. V lost 7 bases and J 1 base, leaving 10 bases between the germline ends. CDR3 sequence reads: CSAVGKNTEAFF. In nucleotides, the CDR3 is TGCAGCGCCGTAGGCAAGAACACTGAAGCTTTCTTT.

This clone was counted a few times. This rearrangement joins TRBV5-1 to TRBJ1-2; 7 nucleotides align to TRBD1. The CDR3 is 13 amino acids. V was clipped by 2 bases and J by 3 bases; unmatched bases: 1. Germline loops: CDR1 SGHRS, CDR2 YFSETQ. CDR3 sequence reads: CASSLQGYYGYTF. The DNA for the CDR3 is TGCGCCAGCAGCTTACAGGGGTACTATGGCTACACCTTC.

This chain links TRBV7-9 with TRBJ2-7; 7 positions match TRBD1. Germline-derived CDR1 and CDR2 are SEHNR and FQNEAQ (reference sequence). V was clipped by 5 bases and J by 3 bases; unmatched bases: 10. This CDR3 comprises 15 residues. This CDR3 is CASSLQGGSVYEQYF. CDR3 sequence (DNA): TGTGCCAGCAGCCTCCAAGGGGGCAGCGTCTACGAGCAGTACTTC.

This clone has just a few counts. The rearrangement uses TRBV10-3 and TRBJ2-1, with D tentatively TRBD1 or TRBD2 (6 bases each). Trimming took 7 bases from V and 5 from J, leaving 24 bases between them. CDR3 length: 17 residues. The V gene's germline CDR1 is ENHRY and CDR2 SYGVKD. CDR3: CAITLGGPTGTNNEQFF. The CDR3 DNA reads as TGTGCCATCACGCTGGGGGGCCCGACCGGGACGAACAATGAGCAGTTCTTC.

This clone showed up just a few times. CDR3 in DNA: TGCGCCAGCAGCCAAGATAGCCAGGGAGGATTCGGGCAGTTCTTC. It codes for CASSQDSQGGFGQFF. The chain uses TRBV4-1 and TRBJ2-1, with a weak D call TRBD2 (6 bases). The CDR3 totals 15 residues. Looked up from germline, CDR1 is MGHRA and CDR2 is YSYEKL. V was trimmed by 0 bases and J by 12 bases, leaving 18 bases between them.

This clone has a handful of counts. The V call is TRBV25-1, the J call TRBJ2-1, with D hard to call. Trimming removed 3 bases at V and 0 bases at J, with 18 bases between. Germline lookup yields CDR1 MGHDK and CDR2 SYGVNS. The CDR3 extends over 18 amino acids. Written as DNA, the CDR3 is TGTGCCAGCAGTGATTCCCTCTCGTGGTACCCCTCCTACAATGAGCAGTTCTTC. Protein sequence: CASSDSLSWYPSYNEQFF.

The table lists this clone with a few counts. This chain links TRBV30 with TRBJ2-5; D gene uncertain. This CDR3 spans 14 amino acids. Germline loops: CDR1 GTSNPN, CDR2 SVGIG (reference sequence). Trimming cost V 3 bases and J 7 bases, with 18 bases left between them. CDR3 sequence (DNA): TGTGCCTGGAGGGCCGAGAGATTCTCTGGGACCCAGTACTTC. Amino acids: CAWRAERFSGTQYF.

Remarks on this clone: Other DNA sequences in this sample translate to the same CDR3. The V and J genes are TRBV6-5 and TRBJ1-5; D is ambiguous. V was trimmed by 6 bases and J by 0 bases, leaving 6 bases between them. The CDR3 runs 13 residues. Germline lookup yields CDR1 MNHEY and CDR2 SVGAGI. The CDR3 region is CASSPRSNQPQHF. The CDR3 DNA follows: TGTGCCAGCAGCCCTCGTAGCAATCAGCCCCAGCATTTT.

This clone has only a few counts. The chain employs TRBV27 and TRBJ2-7; maybe TRBD1 (5 bases). CDR1 is MNHEY and CDR2 is SMNVEV in the germline V gene (reference sequence). The CDR3 sequence is 14 residues long. Trimming took off 4 bases at V and 2 bases at J, with 12 bases between the two ends. As DNA, the CDR3 is TGTGCCAGCAGTTCCAAGGGGTTGCCCTACGAGCAGTACTTC. The encoded protein is CASSSKGLPYEQYF.

The rearrangement joins TRBV28 to TRBJ2-7; TRBD2 agrees at 9 bases. CDR1 and CDR2 (germline): MDHEN, SYDVKM. CDR3 length: 14 residues. DNA for the CDR3: TGTGCATCCCAACTAGCGGGCCATTCCTACGAGCAGTACTTC. Translating it yields CASQLAGHSYEQYF.

This sequence joins TRBV7-2 and TRBJ1-1; D is unclear. Trimming shortened V by 8 bases and J by 0 bases, and 10 bases separated the two germline ends. The CDR3 is made up of 13 amino acids. In germline, CDR1 is SGHTA, CDR2 FQGNSA. The CDR3 sequence is CASCLGMNTEAFF. The DNA for the CDR3 is TGTGCCAGCTGCCTGGGGATGAACACTGAAGCTTTCTTT.

J is TRBJ2-5 and V is TRBV2; 8 nucleotides align to TRBD2. Germline CDR1 is SNHLY and CDR2 is FYNNEI. V lost 8 bases, J lost 4 bases, and 9 bases stayed unmatched. This CDR3 spans 14 amino acids. The CDR3 reads CASGNSGAPETQYF. The CDR3 DNA reads as TGTGCCAGCGGGAATAGCGGGGCGCCAGAGACCCAGTACTTC.

The chain couples TRBV28 to TRBJ1-2, with D tentatively TRBD1 (6 bases). V lost 4 bases and J lost 8, with 14 bases in between. This CDR3 has 13 residues. CDR1 is MDHEN, CDR2 SYDVKM, per germline. CDR3 sequence: CASSSTGSQGYTF. The CDR3 DNA reads as TGTGCCAGCAGTTCAACAGGGTCGCAAGGCTACACCTTC.

This clone was seen a handful of times. Other DNA sequences in this specimen translate into the identical CDR3. V is TRBV28 and J is TRBJ2-7; D is uncertain. Trimming shortened V by 6 bases and J by 4 bases, and 7 bases separated the two germline ends. Germline CDR1 MDHEN, CDR2 SYDVKM. The CDR3 is 11 residues long. The CDR3 sequence: CASSDSYEQYF. As DNA, the CDR3 is TGTGCCAGCAGCGACTCGTACGAGCAGTACTTC.

The chain is built from TRBV27 and TRBJ1-2; 8 positions match TRBD1. CDR3 length: 14 amino acids. V lost 5 bases and J lost 4; bases outside the gene matches: 6. The V gene's germline CDR1 is MNHEY and CDR2 SMNVEV (reference sequence). This CDR3 reads CASSPTGGVYGYTF. The CDR3 DNA reads TGTGCCAGCAGTCCCACAGGGGGGGTCTATGGCTACACCTTC.

The chain couples TRBV2 to TRBJ2-3; 9 nucleotides line up with TRBD1. From germline, CDR1 is SNHLY and CDR2 FYNNEI. The CDR3 totals 13 residues. J gave up 5 bases and V 5 bases, and 2 bases lay outside the gene matches. The CDR3: CASSPGQGDTQYF. The CDR3 DNA reads as TGTGCCAGCAGTCCGGGACAGGGAGATACGCAGTATTTT.

This clone has just a few counts. V and J are TRBV15 and TRBJ2-3, with D perhaps TRBD2 (6 bases). CDR1 and CDR2 from the germline V gene are LNHNV and YYDKDF (reference sequence). The CDR3 has 15 amino acids. The V and J ends lost 0 bases and 6 bases respectively, with 13 bases between them. CDR3 sequence: CATSRDRGTVDTQYF. In DNA, the CDR3 is TGTGCCACCAGCAGAGATCGGGGGACCGTGGATACGCAGTATTTT. Based on the CDR3 plus reference TRBV15 and TRBJ2-3, the full variable domain is DAMVIQNPRYQVTQFGKPVTLSCSQTLNHNVMYWYQQKSSQAPKLLFHYYDKDFNNEADTPDNFQSRRPNTSFCFLDIRSPGLGDTAMYLCATSRDRGTVDTQYFGPGTRLTVL.

This clone appeared a few times. The chain uses TRBV7-9 and TRBJ2-3, with 11 nucleotides matching TRBD2. Per the germline V gene, CDR1 is SEHNR and CDR2 is FQNEAQ (reference sequence). The V gene end was trimmed by 7 bases and the J gene end by 2 bases; junction bases not matched to a gene: 5. The CDR3 loop spans 15 amino acids. The CDR3 DNA follows: TGTGCCAGCACCGGGACTAGCGGACTCACAGATACGCAGTATTTT. Translating it yields CASTGTSGLTDTQYF.